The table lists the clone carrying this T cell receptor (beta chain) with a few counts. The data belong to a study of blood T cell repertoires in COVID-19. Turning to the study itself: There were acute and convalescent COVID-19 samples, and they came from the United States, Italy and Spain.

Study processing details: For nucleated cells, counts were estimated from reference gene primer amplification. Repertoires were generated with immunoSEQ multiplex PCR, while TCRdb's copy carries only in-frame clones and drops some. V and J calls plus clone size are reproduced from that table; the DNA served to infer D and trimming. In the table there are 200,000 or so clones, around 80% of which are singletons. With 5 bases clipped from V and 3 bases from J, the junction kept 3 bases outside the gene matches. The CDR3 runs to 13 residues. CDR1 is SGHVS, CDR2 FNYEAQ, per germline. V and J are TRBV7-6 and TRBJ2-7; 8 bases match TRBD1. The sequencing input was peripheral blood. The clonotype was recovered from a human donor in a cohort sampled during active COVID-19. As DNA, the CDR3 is TGTGCCAGCAGCGACAGGGGTAACTACGAGCAGTACTTC. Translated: CASSDRGNYEQYF. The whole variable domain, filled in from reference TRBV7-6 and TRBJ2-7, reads GAGVSQSPRYKVTKRGQDVALRCDPISGHVSLYWYRQALGQGPEFLTYFNYEAQQDKSGLPNDRFSAERPEGSISTLTIQRTEQRDSAMYRCASSDRGNYEQYFGPGTRLTVT.